This TCR beta chain was sequenced in a study of human T cells and chemical hapten exposure (dated by TCRdb to about 2021). About the study as a whole: For sensitization, 2% DPC in acetone was applied to a roughly 2 cm by roughly 2 cm area of upper inner arm skin. Most of the patients in the cohort were female, and the cohort covered alopecia areata with under or over 50% scalp involvement, alopecia totalis and alopecia universalis. Twenty-nine alopecia patients gave blood for TCR sequencing at one to four time points (pre-sensitization, 2, 6 and 24 weeks). Patch testing was performed on the upper back with Finn chambers containing 0.01% DPC, and the patch tests were scored after 6 days according to International Contact Dermatitis Research Group standards. Libraries were pooled for sequencing, and per-sample TCR yields varied mainly because of small differences in library volumes within the pool. The study tracked peripheral blood TCR repertoire changes in vivo during primary and secondary sensitization to the hapten diphenylcyclopropenone (DPC) in alopecia patients. Throughout the approximately 25-week study period, patients were also given weekly therapeutic DPC doses on the scalp. Blood was sampled from patients pre-sensitization (week 0) and at 2, 6 and about 24 weeks after DPC sensitization.

The trim is 8 bases for V and 6 bases for J, with a gap of 8 bases between the germline ends. CDR1 and CDR2, per the germline V gene, are SNHLY and FYNNEI. Including the terminal cysteine and phenylalanine, the CDR3 comprises 10 residues. Just CDR3 DNA is preserved here, 30 bases in frame from base 1. Here is what the overall study found, with its caveats: Significantly more large CDR3 similarity clusters were formed by expanded TCRs than by pre-sensitization or healthy control sets, consistent with antigen-driven responses. The number of PT1 expanded TCRs positively correlated with patch test score, significant at thresholds 8, 16 and 32 but not 4. Repeated subsampling changed both the strength of the expansion versus patch-test correlation and the threshold at which the correlation became significant. The number of TCRs above 1 in 1000 frequency did not change with DPC sensitization; there was no evidence of global repertoire structure alterations. Alopecia, a presumed autoimmune disease, was present in all patients, so the immune response of the patients might differ from that of healthy individuals.

There are a few counts of this clonotype. No antigen is known for it. No much larger clone exists at a distance of one base, and base qualities are not known. The intended sense of this specimen's time point label: patch test 3, about 24 weeks after DPC sensitization. The sample's treatment or condition, from its label and the paper: therapeutic diphenylcyclopropenone sensitization with weekly scalp DPC. At every patch-test visit, the blood draw took place before the patch test was put on. Patients were eligible if aged 18 to 70, diagnosed with alopecia and judged suitable for DPC therapy, and pregnant patients were excluded. Total RNA was extracted from unfractionated whole blood that had been collected in Tempus Blood RNA tubes. The method was RACE. This sample was sequenced with a NextSeq 500. During library preparation, unique molecular identifiers were attached to individual cDNA molecules so that TCRs could be counted in a quantitative, reproducible way. Each blood RNA sample was used to sequence both TCR alpha and TCR beta chains. In the original analysis: Samples had a median of roughly 87,000 TCRs, with a range from about 23,224 to 690,600. V, J and CDR3 annotation of the TCR reads was performed with the Decombinator software suite. To make PS versus PT1 abundance plots, every sample was subsampled to the same number of TCRs (28,000). TCRs were defined as expanded if absent before sensitization and observed at least eight times at the 2-week time point. The raw public data were reprocessed by TCRdb itself: fastp quality trimming at Q25, MiXCR clonotype calling, in-frame beta chains only. Every CDR3 protein is listed once, alongside the most common genes and DNA of its rows. V and J calls and clone size were set by TCRdb, not the authors. This sample comprises 100,000 to 120,000 distinct CDR3 sequences, around 35% of them detected only once. Of the sample, 2.5% to 3% is held by the ten largest clones.

The rearrangement combines TRBV2 with TRBJ2-7, with no D gene named confidently. The clonotype originates from a man aged 40-55 years with alopecia areata. Some clones in this sample may be carry-over from other donors' samples. The sequenced sample was whole blood, obtained in connection with sensitization to the hapten diphenylcyclopropenone (DPC). The encoded CDR3 is CASGPREQYF. In nucleotide form, the sequence is TGTGCCAGCGGACCCCGCGAGCAGTACTTC. Here the CDR3 is joined to the reference TRBV2 and TRBJ2-7 genes, and the full variable domain is: EPEVTQTPSHQVTQMGQEVILRCVPISNHLYFYWYRQILGQKVEFLVSFYNNEISEKSEIFDDQFSVERPDGSNFTLKIRSTKLEDSAMYFCASGPREQYFGPGTRLTVT.